This TCR beta chain was recorded in a study of regulatory T cells in long-lasting Graves disease. As regards this clonotype: Its ends do not fully match the called genes, so a read error is possible.

CDR1 and CDR2 from the germline V gene are SGHRS and YFSETQ. CDR3 length: 15 amino acids. The time point here: newly diagnosed GD, antithyroid drugs for less than 3 months. PBMC-derived RNA was used for the TCR library. To make TCR beta libraries, researchers used iRepertoire HTBI primers and Arm-PCR of CDR3 regions. TCRdb recomputed calls from the multiplex PCR reads with MiXCR, one row per CDR3 protein. The sample comprises just over 600,000 distinct CDR3 sequences, 16% of which are singletons, and about 17% rests with the top ten. The same sample was also studied in work on T cells in Graves' hyperthyroidism and ophthalmopathy.

V is TRBV5-1 and J is TRBJ1-1; weak D call: TRBD1 (6 bases). This TCR was sampled from a woman aged 30 to 39 with Graves disease. Sequencing was performed on peripheral blood mononuclear cells (PBMCs), taken at new diagnosis, from a patient treated with antithyroid drugs. Written as DNA, the CDR3 is TGCGCCAGCGGCTTAGAACAGGGAATTCGCACTGAAGCTTTCTTT. It translates to CASGLEQGIRTEAFF.